The 2 T cell receptor beta chains below come from one sample, sequenced in a study of blood T cells in healthy people across ages. For the second PCR, which ran for about 7 to 12 cycles, a sample-barcoded 5' primer and a J-beta primer mix were used. One entry per CDR3 protein results from TCRdb running MiXCR on the 5' RACE reads. Of approximately 680,000 distinct CDR3 sequences listed, roughly 32% are singletons. Source material: blood. Every receptor here comes from a woman older than 75 in good health.

Notes on this clonotype: This likely traces to a read error, being one base from a far larger clone. The chain combines TRBV5-6 with TRBJ2-7; D may match TRBD1 or TRBD2 (5 bases each). This CDR3 contains 14 residues. CDR1 and CDR2 (germline): SGHDT, YYEEEE. Trimming removed 0 bases at V and 6 bases at J, with 13 bases between. The CDR3: CASSLVGGTCEQYF. CDR3 nucleotide sequence: TGTGCCAGCAGCTTGGTTGGGGGTACCTGCGAGCAGTACTTC.

The CDR3 bases are TGCGCCAGCAGCTCCGCGACCCTTCTCGCAGGCGAGCAGTACTTC. Amino acids: CASSSATLLAGEQYF. The chain combines TRBV5-1 with TRBJ2-5; D is ambiguous. The J call is in doubt because the DNA end fits TRBJ2-7 better. The length of the CDR3 is 15 residues. Germline V gene lookup returns CDR1 SGHRS and CDR2 YFSETQ.